Below, 28 T cell receptor beta chains from the same sample are listed, as sequenced in a study of T-cell memory formation after mild COVID-19. TCRdb re-called the 5' RACE reads with MiXCR, one entry per CDR3 protein. The table has about 290,000 distinct CDR3 sequences, more than 15% seen once. Sequenced material: PBMCs or a T cell subset sorted from them (not recorded which). These receptor sequences come from a man aged 18 to 35 who had mild COVID-19 (a few samples of this study predate the infection). Cell type and time point are not known.

This clonotype was recorded many times. The V call is TRBV5-6, the J call TRBJ2-1; TRBD2 matches at 11 bases. Germline trimming cut 4 bases from V and 13 bases from J; bases unmatched to any gene: 16. The CDR3 consists of 16 residues. Germline assignment: CDR1 SGHDT and CDR2 YYEEEE. In DNA, the CDR3 is TGTGCCAGCAGCCCTATAGCGGGGGGGCCCCTTCATCCTCAGTTCTTC. This translates into CASSPIAGGPLHPQFF.

This chain uses TRBV3-1 with TRBJ2-2, with 8 nucleotides matching TRBD1. The junction had 5 bases not matched to a gene; V was cut back by 4 bases and J by 4 bases. CDR1 LGHDT and CDR2 YNNKEL come from the germline V gene (reference sequence). The CDR3 has 15 amino acids. The CDR3 reads CASSPRDRSTGELFF. The CDR3 DNA sequence: TGTGCCAGCAGCCCCCGGGACAGGAGCACCGGGGAGCTGTTTTTT.

CDR3 nucleotide sequence: TGTGCCAGCAGCTTGTGGGACAGGTCCTCCTACGAGCAGTACTTC. Translating it yields CASSLWDRSSYEQYF. This rearrangement joins TRBV5-6 to TRBJ2-7; 8 bases are shared with TRBD1. The V segment lost 1 base and the J segment 0 bases; nucleotides outside the gene matches: 3. The length of the CDR3 is 15 residues. Germline assignment: CDR1 SGHDT and CDR2 YYEEEE. Full variable domain (rest looked up from reference TRBV5-6 and TRBJ2-7): DAGVTQSPTHLIKTRGQQVTLRCSPKSGHDTVSWYQQALGQGPQFIFQYYEEEERQRGNFPDRFSGHQFPNYSSELNVNALLLGDSALYLCASSLWDRSSYEQYFGPGTRLTVT.

A few counts support this clonotype. In DNA, the CDR3 is TGTGCCAGCAGCTTGGGACGGTCCTCCTACGAGCAGTACGTC. It codes for CASSLGRSSYEQYV. V usage is TRBV6-5 and J usage is TRBJ2-7; TRBD1 or TRBD2 may be the D gene (5 bases each). Trimming left V 6 bases short and J 0 bases short, with 12 bases between. Per germline, CDR1 MNHEY and CDR2 SVGAGI. This CDR3 region has 14 residues.

There are a few counts of this clonotype. The V call is TRBV9, the J call TRBJ2-7; either TRBD1 or TRBD2 may supply D (5 bases each). In germline, CDR1 is SGDLS, CDR2 YYNGEE. The CDR3 covers 13 residues. The V gene lost 0 bases and the J gene lost 6 bases, with 10 bases spanning the gap. In nucleotides, the CDR3 is TGTGCCAGCAGCGTAGGAGGGGTTGGCGAGCAGTACTTC. Its translation: CASSVGGVGEQYF.

The rearrangement joins TRBV5-1 to TRBJ1-5, with 8 bases fitting TRBD1. In germline, CDR1 is SGHRS, CDR2 YFSETQ. The CDR3 is 15 residues long. The junction had 8 bases not matched to a gene; V was cut back by 2 bases and J by 7 bases. The CDR3 loop is CASSFGTGGKQPQHF. The CDR3 nucleotides read TGCGCCAGCAGCTTCGGAACAGGGGGGAAGCAGCCCCAGCATTTT.

The genes are TRBV12-3 or TRBV12-4 and TRBJ1-2; D is perhaps TRBD1 (6 bases). Trimming took off 3 bases at V and 6 bases at J, with 29 bases between the two ends. CDR3 length: 19 amino acids. The CDR3 DNA sequence: TGTGCCAGCAGTTTCTCAGCTCCGGGGGCTGACGGGGGTTTTAATGGCTACACCTTC. It encodes CASSFSAPGADGGFNGYTF.

This clonotype was counted at least ten times. The chain links TRBV5-1 to TRBJ2-3; 12 nucleotides line up with TRBD2. The V segment lost 5 bases and the J segment 3 bases; nucleotides outside the gene matches: 10. The germline V gene encodes CDR1 SGHRS and CDR2 YFSETQ. There are 17 residues in the CDR3. CDR3 sequence: CASSRIGLAGTTDTQYF. The CDR3 bases are TGCGCCAGCAGTAGGATAGGACTAGCGGGGACTACAGATACGCAGTATTTT.

The chain joins TRBV23-1 to TRBJ2-7, with 7 bases fitting TRBD1. TRBV23-1 is recorded as an ORF, its role being uncertain. The junction had 25 bases not matched to a gene; V was cut back by 2 bases and J by 3 bases. The CDR3 consists of 21 residues. The CDR3 region has the DNA TGCGCCAGCAGTCAAAATTGGACAGGTAGTGAAAAGGGTCATTCTTACTACGAGCAGTACTTC. Its protein product is CASSQNWTGSEKGHSYYEQYF.

The chain joins TRBV5-1 to TRBJ1-1; D gene ambiguous. Germline CDR1 reads SGHRS; CDR2 reads YFSETQ. The CDR3 spans 11 residues. V shed 6 bases and J shed 7 bases, with 10 bases lying between them. CDR3 sequence: CASNTHDEAFF. CDR3 nucleotide sequence: TGCGCCAGCAACACCCATGATGAAGCTTTCTTT. The full variable domain, its missing parts supplied by reference TRBV5-1 and TRBJ1-1, is KAGVTQTPRYLIKTRGQQVTLSCSPISGHRSVSWYQQTPGQGLQFLFEYFSETQRNKGNFPGRFSGRQFSNSRSEMNVSTLELGDSALYLCASNTHDEAFFGQGTRLTVV.

The chain has TRBV3-1 and TRBJ1-2; perhaps TRBD1 as D (5 bases). This CDR3 region has 16 residues. Germline V gene lookup returns CDR1 LGHDT and CDR2 YNNKEL (reference sequence). V was pared by 4 bases and J by 5 bases, with 20 bases between. CDR3 loop: CASSPIDSEGFYGYTF. DNA for the CDR3: TGTGCCAGCAGCCCAATCGACAGCGAGGGGTTTTATGGCTACACCTTC.

The chain couples TRBV12-5 to TRBJ1-1; D remains ambiguous. The germline gives CDR1 LGHNT, CDR2 FRNRAP. The V gene lost 7 bases and the J gene lost 3 bases, with 24 bases spanning the gap. The CDR3 totals 17 residues. CDR3 protein: CASAALVLGGADTEAFF. In nucleotides, the CDR3 is TGTGCTAGTGCTGCCCTGGTACTTGGTGGCGCGGACACTGAAGCTTTCTTT.

This clonotype has at least ten counts. V gene TRBV5-4 combines with J gene TRBJ2-2; no reliable D call. This CDR3 contains 14 residues. Germline V gives CDR1 SGHNT, CDR2 YYREEE (reference sequence). Trimming took off 0 bases at V and 4 bases at J, with 7 bases between the two ends. CDR3 loop: CASSLAVATGELFF. Here the CDR3 DNA reads TGTGCCAGCAGCTTGGCGGTGGCCACCGGGGAGCTGTTTTTT.

This clonotype occurred many times. V and J are TRBV12-3 or TRBV12-4 and TRBJ2-5; unclear D gene. This CDR3 contains 11 residues. Deletions cut 3 bases from V and 5 bases from J, with 4 bases between. CDR3 DNA sequence: TGTGCCAGCAGTTTCTACGAGACCCAGTACTTC. Amino acid sequence: CASSFYETQYF.

This rearrangement joins TRBV12-3 or TRBV12-4 to TRBJ1-4; weak D call: TRBD1 (6 bases). Between the trimmed V and J ends, which lost 0 bases and 8 bases, there was a span of 10 bases. The length of the CDR3 is 14 residues. CDR3 residues: CASSLASGAEKLFF. The CDR3 coding sequence is TGTGCCAGCAGTTTAGCGTCGGGGGCAGAAAAACTGTTTTTT.

As regards this clonotype: The junction does not match germline at one end; this may be a read error. The rearrangement links TRBV20-1 to TRBJ2-1, with D hard to call. Germline values: CDR1 DFQATT, CDR2 SNEGSKA (reference sequence). This CDR3 has 12 amino acids. In DNA, the CDR3 is TGCAGTGCTAGAGGGCGGTACAATGAGCAGGTCTTC. Translated: CSARGRYNEQVF.

The chain couples TRBV19 to TRBJ1-5, with D possibly matching TRBD1 (6 bases). The CDR3 runs 15 residues. V lost 3 bases to trimming and J lost 1 base, with 10 bases between them. CDR1 and CDR2 from the germline V gene are LNHDA and SQIVND (reference sequence). The DNA for the CDR3 is TGTGCCAGTAGTATCCGGACAGCGAGCAATCAGCCCCAGCATTTT. Its protein product is CASSIRTASNQPQHF.

This clonotype was detected many times. The V gene is TRBV7-6, the J gene TRBJ1-1; D perhaps matches TRBD1 (6 bases). Germline CDR1 and CDR2: SGHVS and FNYEAQ. V lost 0 bases to trimming and J lost 6 bases, with 14 bases between them. The CDR3 covers 15 residues. In nucleotides, the CDR3 is TGTGCCAGCAGCTTAGCTCAGGGGAAGCTCGCTGAAGCTTTCTTT. Translation gives CASSLAQGKLAEAFF.

This clonotype was seen only a few times. The CDR3 DNA reads TGTGCCAGCAACTATGGGGGGCCGGAGGGCTACACCTTC. As protein: CASNYGGPEGYTF. This chain links TRBV27 with TRBJ1-2; D possibly corresponds to TRBD1 (6 bases). CDR1 MNHEY and CDR2 SMNVEV come from the germline V gene (reference sequence). V was shortened by 7 bases and J by 8 bases, with 17 bases between the two germline ends. The CDR3 has 13 amino acids.

The rearrangement joins TRBV2 to TRBJ2-3; D remains unclear. The CDR3 runs 14 residues. The germline CDR1 and CDR2 sequences are SNHLY and FYNNEI. Trimming stripped 6 bases from V and 0 bases from J, with 10 bases between. The CDR3 protein is CASSSQPSTDTQYF. CDR3 DNA: TGTGCCAGCAGCTCACAGCCTAGCACAGATACGCAGTATTTT.

This clonotype was seen more than once but under ten times. V usage is TRBV7-8 and J usage is TRBJ1-6; TRBD1 aligns across 8 bases. V trimming: 4 bases; J trimming: 8 bases; junction bases outside the gene matches: 7. The CDR3 length is 15 residues. Germline V gives CDR1 SGHVS, CDR2 FQNEAQ. The CDR3: CASSSDRVLYSPLHF. The DNA of the CDR3 is TGTGCCAGCAGCTCGGACAGGGTTCTTTATTCACCCCTCCACTTT. Drawing the rest from reference TRBV7-8 and TRBJ1-6, the complete variable domain is GAGVSQSPRYKVAKRGQDVALRCDPISGHVSLFWYQQALGQGPEFLTYFQNEAQLDKSGLPSDRFFAERPEGSVSTLKIQRTQQEDSAVYLCASSSDRVLYSPLHFGNGTRLTVT.

This rearrangement joins TRBV4-3 to TRBJ1-6; TRBD1 agrees at 7 bases. The CDR3 contains 15 residues. Germline CDR1 reads LGHNA; CDR2 reads YSLEER. Losses at the gene ends were 6 bases for V and 5 bases for J; bases not matched to a gene: 7. The CDR3 sequence is CASRVDRFNNSPLHF. The CDR3 DNA sequence: TGCGCCAGCAGGGTGGACAGGTTCAATAATTCACCCCTCCACTTT.

This clonotype was counted only a few times. The chain uses TRBV2 and TRBJ2-7; possibly TRBD1 for D (7 bases). The CDR3 runs to 13 residues. Germline CDR1 is SNHLY and CDR2 is FYNNEI. V dropped 6 bases and J dropped 6 bases, with 15 bases sitting between them. Here the CDR3 reads CASSGSGGGEQYF. Here the CDR3 DNA reads TGTGCCAGCAGCGGCTCAGGGGGAGGCGAGCAGTACTTC.

The chain carries TRBV5-4 and TRBJ2-3; a weak D match, TRBD2 (6 bases). The CDR3 runs to 17 residues. The V end lost 0 bases, the J end lost 1 base, and 15 bases lay between the germline ends. Germline assignment: CDR1 SGHNT and CDR2 YYREEE (reference sequence). CDR3 in amino acids: CASSLAGGRRGTDTQYF. The CDR3 DNA is TGTGCCAGCAGCTTGGCCGGGGGTAGGCGCGGCACAGATACGCAGTATTTT.

Remarks on this clonotype: A much larger clone is a single base away; this may be a read error. V and J are TRBV6-2 or TRBV6-3 and TRBJ2-1; TRBD2 matches at 10 bases. The CDR3 totals 15 residues. Germline assignment: CDR1 MNHEY and CDR2 SVGEGT. CDR3 sequence reads: CASSPLAGEYTEQFF. CDR3 DNA: TGTGCCAGCAGTCCTCTAGCGGGGGAGTACACTGAGCAGTTCTTC.

J is TRBJ2-7 and V is TRBV2; 9 nucleotides match TRBD1. CDR1 is SNHLY, CDR2 FYNNEI, per germline. CDR3 size: 13 residues. Losses at the gene ends were 4 bases for V and 7 bases for J; bases not matched to a gene: 5. CDR3 DNA: TGTGCCAGCAGTGCTCAAGGGACAGGGGAGCAGTACGTC. As protein: CASSAQGTGEQYV.

This clonotype was detected only a few times. The rearrangement uses TRBV5-1 and TRBJ2-3; TRBD2 might be the D (6 bases). Germline loops: CDR1 SGHRS, CDR2 YFSETQ. The CDR3 covers 15 residues. V was clipped by 3 bases and J by 4 bases, with 15 bases between them. CDR3 in DNA: TGCGCCAGCAGCTCCGGGACTCATGGCGCAGATACGCAGTATTTT. Translated: CASSSGTHGADTQYF. Variable domain in full (rest from reference TRBV5-1 and TRBJ2-3): KAGVTQTPRYLIKTRGQQVTLSCSPISGHRSVSWYQQTPGQGLQFLFEYFSETQRNKGNFPGRFSGRQFSNSRSEMNVSTLELGDSALYLCASSSGTHGADTQYFGPGTRLTVL.

This clonotype was observed a few times. CDR3 DNA sequence: TGTGCCAGCAGCTTAGTTAGGGAGGCCAACGTCCTGACTTTC. It specifies CASSLVREANVLTF. The chain employs TRBV7-2 and TRBJ2-6; D remains ambiguous. Trimming took off 1 base at V and 6 bases at J, with 7 bases between the two ends. The CDR3 is 14 residues long. Germline assignment: CDR1 SGHTA and CDR2 FQGNSA.